Listed below are T cell receptor beta chains from one sample, sequenced in a study of beta chain features in type 1 diabetes. The repertoire was sequenced with immunoSEQ multiplex PCR; TCRdb's copy has only in-frame clones and lacks some. The sample lists some 200,000 clones, under 13% occurring once. The sequenced sample consisted of central memory CD4+ T cells from blood. These receptor sequences come from a man between 18 and 35 years old in good health. The conserved cysteine and the conserved F or W are not part of the CDR3 here. A D gene is named only where the DNA matches it firmly.

>TRBD2|13|TRBV29-1
SAVPGTNFGETQY
>.|12|TRBV19
ASSIEHVNYGYT
>TRBD2|15|TRBV9
ASSPPAGGPSTGELF
>.|9|TRBV10-3
AITETGELF
>.|14|TRBV9
ASSAGQAGGTYEQY
>.|10|TRBV19
ASSIGTYEQY
>TRBD1|13|TRBV11-2
ASRQPGQGRDTQY
>.|10|TRBV2
ASSLDIGGYT
>.|10|TRBV28
ASSPRTAEAF
>.|13|TRBV6-4
ASRVIGGSNYGYT
>.|13|TRBV7-2
ASSSTAGLKNIQY
>TRBD2|13|TRBV7-2
ASSLPWASGREQY
>.|14|TRBV25-1
ASSESDRFSSYEQY
>.|12|TRBV6-1
ASSLDHVSYEQY
>TRBD1|13|TRBV18
ASSPQQGAAEPQH
>.|11|TRBV10-3
AISPDGDSRPY
>TRBD1|12|TRBV7-2
ASSWRTGVNEQF
>.|11|TRBV5-1
ASSLPGSDTIY
>.|11|TRBV30
AWKTSSGGEQF
>TRBD2|14|TRBV10-3
ATNAGLAASTDTQY
>.|13|TRBV15
ATSRDQGYHNEQF
>.|16|TRBV6-4
ASSDSADFSSGANVLT